The next 14 T cell receptor beta chains were all read from a single sample in a study of blood T cell repertoires in COVID-19. Profiling relied on immunoSEQ multiplex PCR, and the TCRdb table lists in-frame clones only, not all of them. The sample has over 200,000 clones, approximately 84% seen once. The sequencing sample was made of PBMCs or T cells enriched from blood (not recorded which). The receptors shown here come from a man in his sixties who had recovered from COVID-19.

V and J are TRBV19 and TRBJ2-2; 10 bases agree with TRBD1. Trimming cost V 5 bases and J 2 bases; bases outside gene matches: 5. The CDR3 is 16 amino acids. Germline V gene sequence: CDR1 LNHDA, CDR2 SQIVND (reference sequence). CDR3 loop: CASSPRDRGNTGELFF. CDR3 coding DNA: TGTGCCAGTAGTCCCCGGGACAGGGGCAACACCGGGGAGCTGTTTTTT.

The CDR3 DNA sequence: TGTGCCACCAGCAGGCACGCGGGGCTGGCCGATGAAGCTTTCTTT. Amino acid sequence: CATSRHAGLADEAFF. This chain joins TRBV15 and TRBJ1-1, with D possibly TRBD1 on 5 matching bases. CDR3 size: 15 residues. V was pared by 3 bases and J by 7 bases, with 18 bases between. Germline CDR1 is LNHNV and CDR2 is YYDKDF (reference sequence). The full variable domain, with the rest looked up from reference TRBV15 and TRBJ1-1, is DAMVIQNPRYQVTQFGKPVTLSCSQTLNHNVMYWYQQKSSQAPKLLFHYYDKDFNNEADTPDNFQSRRPNTSFCFLDIRSPGLGDTAMYLCATSRHAGLADEAFFGQGTRLTVV.

The rearrangement uses TRBV7-3 and TRBJ2-1; TRBD2 is a possible D gene (7 bases). The CDR3 runs to 14 residues. CDR1 and CDR2 (germline): SGHTA, FQGTGA. V was cut by 5 bases and J by 5 bases, with 13 bases left in between. CDR3 nucleotide sequence: TGTGCCAGCAGCAGGGCGGGGGCAAACAATGAGCAGTTCTTC. It codes for CASSRAGANNEQFF.

The chain carries TRBV11-3 and TRBJ2-5, with 9 bases matching TRBD2. The germline gives CDR1 SGHNT, CDR2 YENEEA. V gave up 1 base and J gave up 6 bases; unmatched junction bases: 3. The CDR3 consists of 14 residues. CDR3 nucleotide sequence: TGTGCCAGCAGCTTAGGCGGGGGGGGAAAGACCCAGTACTTC. As protein: CASSLGGGGKTQYF.

V usage is TRBV15 and J usage is TRBJ2-3, with D perhaps TRBD2 (5 bases). CDR3 length equals 15 residues. Trimming left V 1 base short and J 4 bases short, with 12 bases between. Germline-derived CDR1 and CDR2 are LNHNV and YYDKDF (reference sequence). In DNA, the CDR3 is TGTGCCACCAGCAGAGTTCGCGGGTTCCCAGATACGCAGTATTTT. It is translated as CATSRVRGFPDTQYF. Using reference TRBV15 and TRBJ2-3 for the parts outside the CDR3, the full variable domain is DAMVIQNPRYQVTQFGKPVTLSCSQTLNHNVMYWYQQKSSQAPKLLFHYYDKDFNNEADTPDNFQSRRPNTSFCFLDIRSPGLGDTAMYLCATSRVRGFPDTQYFGPGTRLTVL.

V and J are TRBV6-5 and TRBJ1-4; a weak D match, TRBD1 (5 bases). This CDR3 has 14 amino acids. The germline V gene encodes CDR1 MNHEY and CDR2 SVGAGI. The germline V and J ends were trimmed by 5 bases and 8 bases, with 15 bases remaining between them. The CDR3 nucleotides read TGTGCCAGCAGTATCTTCGGGGGAGGAGAAAAACTGTTTTTT. Translated, it gives CASSIFGGGEKLFF.

V and J are TRBV24-1 and TRBJ2-7, with 8 bases aligning to TRBD1. Germline lookup yields CDR1 KGHDR and CDR2 SFDVKD. The junction had 4 bases not matched to a gene; V was cut back by 1 base and J by 0 bases. CDR3 length equals 16 residues. The CDR3 is CATSDFGDRYSYEQYF. The CDR3 DNA is TGTGCCACCAGTGATTTCGGGGACAGGTACTCCTACGAGCAGTACTTC.

The rearrangement links TRBV19 to TRBJ1-3; TRBD1 agrees at 7 bases. This CDR3 comprises 15 residues. The J segment lost 0 bases and the V segment lost 8 bases, leaving 7 bases of the junction unmatched. The germline gives CDR1 LNHDA, CDR2 SQIVND (reference sequence). The CDR3 sequence is CASRRGQNSGNTIYF. The CDR3 DNA sequence: TGTGCCAGTCGCCGGGGACAGAACTCTGGAAACACCATATATTTT.

V is TRBV7-6 and J is TRBJ1-4; the D gene is possibly TRBD1 (6 bases). CDR1 and CDR2 (germline): SGHVS, FNYEAQ. There are 15 residues in the CDR3. Trimming took off 5 bases at V and 7 bases at J, with 17 bases between the two ends. DNA of the CDR3: TGTGCCAGCAGCATCCCTCCGGGGGGCGGTGAAAAACTGTTTTTT. Its translation: CASSIPPGGGEKLFF.

This clone came up once. The gene calls are TRBV19 and TRBJ2-3; D might be TRBD1 (5 bases). The germline V and J ends were trimmed by 7 bases and 3 bases, with 17 bases remaining between them. This CDR3 region has 15 residues. The germline gives CDR1 LNHDA, CDR2 SQIVND (reference sequence). The CDR3: CASMRPGSGTDTQYF. The CDR3 bases are TGTGCCAGTATGCGTCCAGGGTCCGGAACAGATACGCAGTATTTT.

This sequence joins TRBV6-4 and TRBJ2-3; TRBD1 is a possible D gene (5 bases). The V end lost 2 bases, the J end lost 4 bases, and 7 bases lay between the germline ends. This CDR3 region has 13 residues. Germline V gene lookup returns CDR1 MRHNA and CDR2 SNTAGT. CDR3 nucleotide sequence: TGTGCCAGCAGTGACGGGGCCGCAGATACGCAGTATTTT. It is translated as CASSDGAADTQYF.

Notes on this clone: Other DNA sequences in the same sample also yield this CDR3. The rearrangement uses TRBV29-1 and TRBJ2-5; 7 bases align to TRBD1. The length of the CDR3 is 13 residues. In germline, CDR1 is SQVTM, CDR2 ANQGSEA. V gave up 7 bases and J gave up 1 base; unmatched junction bases: 6. In nucleotides, the CDR3 is TGCAGCGGACGGGACAGAGTCCAAGAGACCCAGTACTTC. Protein product: CSGRDRVQETQYF.

The chain links TRBV5-8 to TRBJ2-3; D possibly corresponds to TRBD1 (5 bases). The ends were cut back, 3 bases at V and 0 bases at J, with 17 bases in the middle. CDR3 size: 17 residues. The germline CDR1 and CDR2 sequences are SGHTS and YDEGEE. The CDR3 region has the DNA TGTGCCAGCAGCTGGCGGTCTGGGGCAGCGAGCACAGATACGCAGTATTTT. This translates into CASSWRSGAASTDTQYF.

The J gene is TRBJ1-2, the V gene TRBV4-3; 7 bases map to TRBD1. Germline CDR1 is LGHNA and CDR2 is YSLEER. This CDR3 spans 15 amino acids. Unmatched junction bases numbered 5, after V lost 0 bases and J lost 4 bases. CDR3 amino acids: CASSQDAGTAYGYTF. CDR3 in DNA: TGCGCCAGCAGCCAAGATGCCGGGACAGCCTATGGCTACACCTTC.